This T cell receptor (beta chain) was identified during a study of radiation and T cells in renal cell carcinoma. Across the study: Nephrectomy followed 15 Gy stereotactic body radiation by 4 weeks. Broader study findings: Pretreatment tumor biopsies were lacking, so baseline clonotypes are unknown. In blood, top tumor clones expanded by 2 weeks, shrinking by 4.

CDR1 and CDR2 (germline): SGHVS, FQNEAQ. With 0 bases removed from V and 4 bases from J, the gap between germline ends came to 12 bases. There are 15 residues in the CDR3. Turning to this clone: Its antigen is not identified.

Time point specified: blood 2 weeks post-SBRT. The treatment denotes: 15 Gy SBRT to primary tumor, nephrectomy 4 weeks later. Clear cell pathology was present in this patient's renal cell carcinoma. Assay used: immunoSEQ multiplex PCR; TCRdb lists only in-frame clones, some missing. The table has approximately 120,000 clones, about 81% seen once; the top ten hold 5% to 6.5%. The chain employs TRBV7-8 and TRBJ1-2; D is unclear. The receptor's source is a man aged 45-60 years with renal cell carcinoma. Specimen: blood, collected from a patient whose treatment included radiotherapy and nephrectomy. CDR3 in amino acids: CASSLASGGPYGYTF. CDR3 nucleotides: TGTGCCAGCAGCTTAGCGTCGGGAGGTCCCTATGGCTACACCTTC.